These 27 T cell receptor beta chains were sequenced from one sample in a study of CD4 T cells in relation to SARS-CoV-2 and coronaviruses. This table comes from immunoSEQ multiplex PCR, and its TCRdb copy is limited to in-frame clones, with some not included. Among roughly 41,000 clones listed, more than 65% were seen once. For these receptors, no antigen is known. Source material: naive CD4+ T cells from PBMCs, cultured in vitro. Specified subset: naive CD4+ T cells isolated by negative enrichment. The receptors here all came from an adult with COVID-19.

The V call is TRBV15, the J call TRBJ1-2; TRBD1 matches at 8 bases. V shed 1 base, J shed 4 bases, and the junction held 5 bases outside the gene matches. The CDR3 runs to 15 residues. The V gene's germline CDR1 is LNHNV and CDR2 YYDKDF (reference sequence). CDR3 loop: CATSRGGTGVYGYTF. The CDR3 DNA sequence: TGTGCCACCAGCAGAGGCGGGACAGGCGTCTATGGCTACACCTTC. The whole variable domain, remainder taken from reference TRBV15 and TRBJ1-2, is DAMVIQNPRYQVTQFGKPVTLSCSQTLNHNVMYWYQQKSSQAPKLLFHYYDKDFNNEADTPDNFQSRRPNTSFCFLDIRSPGLGDTAMYLCATSRGGTGVYGYTFGSGTRLTVV.

The chain uses TRBV7-9 and TRBJ1-4; possibly TRBD1 for D (6 bases). This CDR3 has 14 amino acids. V gave up 2 bases and J gave up 4 bases, with 8 bases separating them. Germline CDR1 and CDR2: SEHNR and FQNEAQ (reference sequence). The CDR3 DNA sequence: TGTGCCAGCAGCTTATTAGGGGGTAATGAAAAACTGTTTTTT. This encodes CASSLLGGNEKLFF.

The chain couples TRBV11-3 to TRBJ1-1; maybe TRBD1 (5 bases). The CDR3 totals 14 residues. The V gene's germline CDR1 is SGHNT and CDR2 YENEEA. V dropped 5 bases and J dropped 4 bases, with 14 bases sitting between them. The CDR3 reads CASSLGRGSTEAFF. The CDR3 nucleotides read TGTGCCAGCAGCCTGGGGCGGGGGTCCACTGAAGCTTTCTTT.

The V and J genes are TRBV9 and TRBJ2-1; 9 bases map to TRBD2. Unmatched junction bases numbered 7, after V lost 0 bases and J lost 6 bases. Germline V gives CDR1 SGDLS, CDR2 YYNGEE. CDR3 length: 16 residues. This CDR3 is CASSVESLAGGNEQFF. Written as DNA, the CDR3 is TGTGCCAGCAGCGTAGAATCACTAGCGGGCGGCAATGAGCAGTTCTTC.

This chain joins TRBV6-1 and TRBJ1-1, with D hard to call. Trimming pared 2 bases from V and 0 bases from J, leaving 4 bases between. The germline V gene encodes CDR1 MNHNS and CDR2 SASEGT. There are 13 residues in the CDR3. CDR3 amino acids: CASSEFLNTEAFF. For the CDR3, the DNA is TGTGCCAGCAGTGAATTTTTGAACACTGAAGCTTTCTTT.

This rearrangement joins TRBV7-9 to TRBJ2-3, with 7 nucleotides matching TRBD2. The CDR3 is 15 amino acids. Per the germline V gene, CDR1 is SEHNR and CDR2 is FQNEAQ (reference sequence). The ends lost 3 bases at V and 5 bases at J; junction bases unmatched: 8. The CDR3 nucleotides read TGTGCCAGCAGCTTCCGGGCGGGAGAACAAGATACGCAGTATTTT. This encodes CASSFRAGEQDTQYF.

The chain has TRBV29-1 and TRBJ2-7; 10 bases match TRBD1. The J segment lost 5 bases and the V segment lost 4 bases, leaving 8 bases of the junction unmatched. This CDR3 is built from 14 residues. Germline V lookup: CDR1 SQVTM, CDR2 ANQGSEA. The CDR3 DNA reads as TGCAGCGTTGGGGTCGGGACAGGGGTGAACGAGCAGTACTTC. This gives the protein CSVGVGTGVNEQYF.

The V gene is TRBV6-5, the J gene TRBJ1-2, with unresolved D. V was clipped by 2 bases and J by 6 bases, with 13 bases between them. The germline gives CDR1 MNHEY, CDR2 SVGAGI. CDR3 length equals 14 residues. CDR3 region: CASSYVGVGNGYTF. Written as DNA, the CDR3 is TGTGCCAGCAGTTACGTGGGTGTTGGGAATGGCTACACCTTC.

The rearrangement links TRBV28 to TRBJ1-2, with no clear D. The germline CDR1 and CDR2 sequences are MDHEN and SYDVKM. V lost 6 bases, J lost 4 bases, and 15 bases lay in between. This CDR3 is built from 14 residues. The CDR3 is CASSLEVVTYGYTF. In DNA, the CDR3 is TGTGCCAGCAGCCTGGAGGTAGTGACCTATGGCTACACCTTC.

This clone was observed a handful of times. The chain recombines TRBV2 with TRBJ2-7; 7 nucleotides match TRBD2. The CDR3 has 15 amino acids. CDR1 is SNHLY and CDR2 is FYNNEI in the germline V gene. V shed 4 bases, J shed 3 bases, and the junction held 9 bases outside the gene matches. The CDR3 coding sequence is TGTGCCAGCAGTGGAGGCGGGAGTAACGGCTACGAGCAGTACTTC. Amino acids: CASSGGGSNGYEQYF.

The V call is TRBV7-3, the J call TRBJ2-5; 7 positions match TRBD2. Germline CDR1 SGHTA, CDR2 FQGTGA. V was clipped by 1 base and J by 4 bases; unmatched bases: 6. The CDR3 contains 15 residues. In nucleotides, the CDR3 is TGTGCCAGCAGCTTAATGGGGAGGGCAGGAGAGACCCAGTACTTC. As protein: CASSLMGRAGETQYF.

The chain recombines TRBV7-2 with TRBJ2-3; D is unclear. The germline CDR1 and CDR2 sequences are SGHTA and FQGNSA. The CDR3 consists of 16 residues. The V and J ends lost 2 bases and 2 bases respectively, with 14 bases between them. CDR3 sequence (DNA): TGTGCCAGCAGCTTATTCTCGGGCCCCTCCACAGATACGCAGTATTTT. It yields the protein CASSLFSGPSTDTQYF. The full variable domain, in which reference TRBV7-2 and TRBJ2-3 provide the parts outside the CDR3, is GAGVSQSPSNKVTEKGKDVELRCDPISGHTALYWYRQSLGQGLEFLIYFQGNSAPDKSGLPSDRFSAERTGGSVSTLTIQRTQQEDSAVYLCASSLFSGPSTDTQYFGPGTRLTVL.

This clone was recorded only once. This chain links TRBV5-1 with TRBJ1-4; D might be TRBD1 (6 bases). This CDR3 has 15 residues. The germline gives CDR1 SGHRS, CDR2 YFSETQ. Trimming cost V 4 bases and J 5 bases, with 15 bases left between them. The CDR3 here is CASSANGTPNEKLFF. The CDR3 DNA reads as TGCGCCAGCAGCGCAAACGGGACACCGAATGAAAAACTGTTTTTT. The full variable domain, in which reference TRBV5-1 and TRBJ1-4 provide the parts outside the CDR3, is KAGVTQTPRYLIKTRGQQVTLSCSPISGHRSVSWYQQTPGQGLQFLFEYFSETQRNKGNFPGRFSGRQFSNSRSEMNVSTLELGDSALYLCASSANGTPNEKLFFGSGTQLSVL.

This clone was seen a handful of times. J is TRBJ2-7 and V is TRBV28; possible D gene TRBD2, 6 bases. Germline V gene lookup returns CDR1 MDHEN and CDR2 SYDVKM. Trimming took 7 bases from V and 6 from J, leaving 10 bases between them. This CDR3 is 11 amino acids long. CDR3 coding DNA: TGTGCCAGCACTGGGGGAGGCGAGCAGTACTTC. Translation gives CASTGGGEQYF. Full variable domain (rest looked up from reference TRBV28 and TRBJ2-7): DVKVTQSSRYLVKRTGEKVFLECVQDMDHENMFWYRQDPGLGLRLIYFSYDVKMKEKGDIPEGYSVSREKKERFSLILESASTNQTSMYLCASTGGGEQYFGPGTRLTVT.

The rearrangement uses TRBV7-2 and TRBJ1-2; a weak D match, TRBD1 (5 bases). Germline V gene data show CDR1 as SGHTA and CDR2 as FQGNSA. V was cut by 0 bases and J by 1 base, with 12 bases left in between. The CDR3 loop spans 16 amino acids. Written as DNA, the CDR3 is TGTGCCAGCAGCTTAGCTCGGGGGATAGTTAACTATGGCTACACCTTC. Its translation: CASSLARGIVNYGYTF.

This clone was counted only a few times. V gene TRBV5-1 combines with J gene TRBJ2-7, with unresolved D. The CDR3 extends over 14 amino acids. Per germline, CDR1 SGHRS and CDR2 YFSETQ. V lost 0 bases and J 2 bases, leaving 9 bases between the germline ends. This chain's CDR3 is CASSLVPGPYEQYF. DNA for the CDR3: TGCGCCAGCAGCTTGGTTCCAGGACCCTACGAGCAGTACTTC.

This chain connects TRBV2 to TRBJ2-5; tentatively, D is TRBD2 (6 bases). Deletions cut 4 bases from V and 4 bases from J, with 16 bases between. Germline V CDR1 and CDR2: SNHLY, FYNNEI. The CDR3 contains 15 residues. The DNA of the CDR3 is TGTGCCAGCAGTGGAACGAGCGGGTGGCTAGAGACCCAGTACTTC. It yields the protein CASSGTSGWLETQYF.

The chain uses TRBV18 and TRBJ2-3; the match to TRBD2 covers 13 bases. CDR3 length: 14 amino acids. The ends lost 3 bases at V and 9 bases at J; junction bases unmatched: 3. Germline V gene lookup returns CDR1 KGHSH and CDR2 LQKENI. The CDR3 loop is CASSPPGLAGTQYF. The DNA for the CDR3 is TGTGCCAGCTCACCCCCGGGACTAGCGGGAACGCAGTATTTT.

This chain joins TRBV27 and TRBJ2-6; unclear D gene. Germline CDR1 reads MNHEY; CDR2 reads SMNVEV (reference sequence). This CDR3 spans 13 amino acids. Trimming took off 2 bases at V and 3 bases at J, with 2 bases between the two ends. In nucleotides, the CDR3 is TGTGCCAGCAGTTTAGGTGGGGCCAACGTCCTGACTTTC. This encodes CASSLGGANVLTF. Filled out from reference TRBV27 and TRBJ2-6, the complete variable domain reads EAQVTQNPRYLITVTGKKLTVTCSQNMNHEYMSWYRQDPGLGLRQIYYSMNVEVTDKGDVPEGYKVSRKEKRNFPLILESPSPNQTSLYFCASSLGGANVLTFGAGSRLTVL.

V gene TRBV5-1 combines with J gene TRBJ2-3; D might be TRBD1 (6 bases). The CDR3 consists of 15 residues. Germline V lookup: CDR1 SGHRS, CDR2 YFSETQ. V was cut by 4 bases and J by 0 bases, with 12 bases left in between. CDR3 sequence: CASSPQGLSTDTQYF. The CDR3, as DNA: TGCGCCAGCAGCCCACAGGGATTGAGCACAGATACGCAGTATTTT. Full variable domain (remainder filled in from reference TRBV5-1 and TRBJ2-3): KAGVTQTPRYLIKTRGQQVTLSCSPISGHRSVSWYQQTPGQGLQFLFEYFSETQRNKGNFPGRFSGRQFSNSRSEMNVSTLELGDSALYLCASSPQGLSTDTQYFGPGTRLTVL.

This chain joins TRBV5-6 and TRBJ2-2; the D is unclear. V was shortened by 4 bases and J by 0 bases, with 16 bases between the two germline ends. This CDR3 has 17 amino acids. Germline V gene lookup returns CDR1 SGHDT and CDR2 YYEEEE. The CDR3 DNA follows: TGTGCCAGCAGCCGTTTAGTGGCCTCCGCGAACACCGGGGAGCTGTTTTTT. Translation: CASSRLVASANTGELFF.

V usage is TRBV7-2 and J usage is TRBJ2-1; TRBD2 matches 12 bases. V shed 2 bases, J shed 8 bases, and the junction held 4 bases outside the gene matches. From germline, CDR1 is SGHTA and CDR2 FQGNSA. CDR3 length equals 15 residues. CDR3 coding DNA: TGTGCCAGCAGCTTACTGGCTAGCGGGAGGGATGAGCAGTTCTTC. Translation gives CASSLLASGRDEQFF.

V usage is TRBV19 and J usage is TRBJ1-5; unclear D gene. This CDR3 has 12 residues. The V gene's germline CDR1 is LNHDA and CDR2 SQIVND (reference sequence). Trimming pared 4 bases from V and 6 bases from J, leaving 7 bases between. CDR3 in DNA: TGTGCCAGTAGTACCTACGGTCAGCCCCAGCATTTT. Its protein is CASSTYGQPQHF. The variable domain in full, completed from reference TRBV19 and TRBJ1-5, reads DGGITQSPKYLFRKEGQNVTLSCEQNLNHDAMYWYRQDPGQGLRLIYYSQIVNDFQKGDIAEGYSVSREKKESFPLTVTSAQKNPTAFYLCASSTYGQPQHFGDGTRLSIL.

This chain connects TRBV30 to TRBJ1-1, with 8 bases identical to TRBD1. Looked up from germline, CDR1 is GTSNPN and CDR2 is SVGIG (reference sequence). The CDR3 is made up of 15 amino acids. V dropped 1 base and J dropped 1; count of bases not matched to a gene: 5. CDR3 DNA sequence: TGTGCCTGGAGTGCACTAGACAGGGGGAACACTGAAGCTTTCTTT. This translates into CAWSALDRGNTEAFF.

This clone was picked up one time. The chain is built from TRBV15 and TRBJ2-7; weak D call: TRBD1 (5 bases). The CDR3 covers 15 residues. Trimming cost V 0 bases and J 7 bases, with 16 bases left between them. CDR1 LNHNV and CDR2 YYDKDF come from the germline V gene (reference sequence). In DNA form, the CDR3 reads TGTGCCACCAGCAGAGAATTCAGGGAAGCAGGGGAGCAGTACTTC. This encodes CATSREFREAGEQYF.

This clone is a singleton in its sample. This chain joins TRBV5-1 and TRBJ2-5; tentatively, D is TRBD1 (6 bases). Germline V gene data show CDR1 as SGHRS and CDR2 as YFSETQ. The CDR3 runs 15 residues. V was pared by 3 bases and J by 2 bases, with 14 bases between. The CDR3 bases are TGCGCCAGCAGCTGGGGGACGGACAGACAAGAGACCCAGTACTTC. Encoded protein: CASSWGTDRQETQYF.

The J gene is TRBJ2-7, the V gene TRBV25-1, with 7 bases fitting TRBD1. CDR1 and CDR2 (germline): MGHDK, SYGVNS. With V trimmed by 4 bases and J by 3 bases, 6 bases remained unmatched. CDR3 length: 14 amino acids. The CDR3 protein is CASSGRRTGYEQYF. The DNA of the CDR3 is TGTGCCAGCAGTGGGCGGCGGACAGGCTACGAGCAGTACTTC.